Listed below are T cell receptor beta chains from one sample, sequenced in a study of shared clonotypes between healthy human individuals. Sequencing used immunoSEQ multiplex PCR; TCRdb keeps in-frame clones, though not all of them. The data contain around 510,000 clones, 90% to 97% of them seen just once; the ten biggest clones take up about 0.059%. Sequences were obtained from naive CD4+ T cells sorted from blood. These receptors all stem from a woman in her 30s in good health. Each CDR3 is given with its conserved first and last residue. Each record gives: clone size, J gene, D gene, V gene, CDR3 protein, CDR3 DNA. A D gene is named only where the DNA matches it firmly. Clone size is shown for a subset of rows, as once, few, many or a class of expanded clone.

clone size: once
J gene: TRBJ2-7
D gene: TRBD2
V gene: TRBV19
CDR3 protein: CASSATSGSVYEQYF
CDR3 DNA: TGTGCCAGTAGTGCTACTAGCGGGAGTGTCTACGAGCAGTACTTC

clone size: once
J gene: TRBJ2-3
D gene: TRBD2
V gene: TRBV5-4
CDR3 protein: CASSRKTSGSTDTQYF
CDR3 DNA: TGTGCCAGCAGCCGGAAGACTAGCGGGAGCACAGATACGCAGTATTTT

clone size: NA
J gene: TRBJ2-2
D gene: TRBD1
V gene: TRBV10-1
CDR3 protein: CASSGRTGYTGELFF
CDR3 DNA: TGCGCCAGCAGTGGTCGGACAGGGTACACCGGGGAGCTGTTTTTT

clone size: NA
J gene: TRBJ2-7
D gene: TRBD2
V gene: TRBV5-6
CDR3 protein: CASSSPAGTSEQYF
CDR3 DNA: TGTGCCAGCAGCTCTCCCGCAGGGACTAGCGAGCAGTACTTC

clone size: NA
J gene: TRBJ1-5
D gene: NA
V gene: TRBV27
CDR3 protein: CASSLKLEGLRNNQPQHF
CDR3 DNA: TGTGCCAGCAGTTTAAAGCTCGAGGGTTTAAGAAACAATCAGCCCCAGCATTTT

clone size: NA
J gene: TRBJ2-5
D gene: TRBD2
V gene: TRBV13
CDR3 protein: CASSFFLAVTALGEQYF
CDR3 DNA: TGTGCCAGCAGCTTTTTTCTAGCGGTAACCGCCTTGGGGGAGCAGTACTTC

clone size: NA
J gene: TRBJ2-1
D gene: NA
V gene: TRBV10-2
CDR3 protein: CASSEERNEQFF
CDR3 DNA: TGCGCCAGCAGTGAAGAACGGAATGAGCAGTTCTTC

clone size: NA
J gene: TRBJ2-1
D gene: NA
V gene: TRBV25-1
CDR3 protein: CASSETNEQFF
CDR3 DNA: TGTGCCAGCAGTGAGACAAATGAGCAGTTCTTC

clone size: NA
J gene: TRBJ1-3
D gene: NA
V gene: TRBV19
CDR3 protein: CATTDEQDYSGNTIYF
CDR3 DNA: TGTGCCACTACCGATGAACAGGACTACTCTGGAAACACCATATATTTT

clone size: NA
J gene: TRBJ2-7
D gene: NA
V gene: TRBV25-1
CDR3 protein: CASSGVSSYEQYF
CDR3 DNA: TGTGCCAGCAGTGGGGTAAGCTCCTACGAGCAGTACTTC

clone size: NA
J gene: TRBJ2-5
D gene: NA
V gene: TRBV28
CDR3 protein: CASSLTGPFAETQYF
CDR3 DNA: TGTGCCAGCAGTTTGACGGGCCCCTTCGCGGAGACCCAGTACTTC

clone size: NA
J gene: TRBJ1-6
D gene: NA
V gene: TRBV27
CDR3 protein: CASSVRTLDSPLHF
CDR3 DNA: TGTGCCAGCAGTGTGCGGACCCTTGATTCACCCCTCCACTTT

clone size: NA
J gene: TRBJ2-1
D gene: TRBD2
V gene: TRBV9
CDR3 protein: CARNLSGDSYNEQFF
CDR3 DNA: TGTGCCAGGAACCTCAGCGGGGACTCCTACAATGAGCAGTTCTTC

clone size: NA
J gene: TRBJ2-6
D gene: NA
V gene: TRBV28
CDR3 protein: CASSLGSWSGANVLTF
CDR3 DNA: TGTGCCAGCAGTCTCGGTAGTTGGTCTGGGGCCAACGTCCTGACTTTC

clone size: NA
J gene: TRBJ1-2
D gene: TRBD1
V gene: TRBV28
CDR3 protein: CASSLFAGGIGYTF
CDR3 DNA: TGTGCCAGCAGTTTATTCGCAGGGGGGATTGGCTACACCTTC

clone size: NA
J gene: TRBJ1-1
D gene: TRBD1
V gene: TRBV19
CDR3 protein: CASSKEQGASTEAFF
CDR3 DNA: TGTGCCAGTAGTAAGGAGCAGGGGGCTAGCACTGAAGCTTTCTTT

clone size: few
J gene: TRBJ2-7
D gene: TRBD2
V gene: TRBV6-6
CDR3 protein: CASSRTSALDEQYF
CDR3 DNA: TGTGCCAGCAGTCGGACTAGCGCATTGGACGAGCAGTACTTC

clone size: NA
J gene: TRBJ2-7
D gene: NA
V gene: TRBV28
CDR3 protein: CASSITGTYEQYF
CDR3 DNA: TGTGCCAGCAGTATCACAGGGACCTACGAGCAGTACTTC

clone size: NA
J gene: TRBJ1-1
D gene: NA
V gene: TRBV6-5
CDR3 protein: CASSLDVNTEAFF
CDR3 DNA: TGTGCCAGCAGTTTGGACGTGAACACTGAAGCTTTCTTT

clone size: NA
J gene: TRBJ2-1
D gene: TRBD2
V gene: TRBV6-1
CDR3 protein: CASRSGAGGYNEQFF
CDR3 DNA: TGTGCCAGCAGGTCGGGAGCGGGAGGTTACAATGAGCAGTTCTTC

clone size: NA
J gene: TRBJ2-7
D gene: NA
V gene: TRBV5-1
CDR3 protein: CASSLTAGQLSYEQYF
CDR3 DNA: TGCGCCAGCAGCTTGACCGCGGGACAGCTCTCCTACGAGCAGTACTTC

clone size: NA
J gene: TRBJ2-7
D gene: NA
V gene: TRBV19
CDR3 protein: CASSGQVSSYEQYF
CDR3 DNA: TGTGCCAGTAGTGGGCAGGTGTCCTCCTACGAGCAGTACTTC

clone size: few
J gene: TRBJ1-4
D gene: NA
V gene: TRBV7-9
CDR3 protein: CASSKGRNEKLFF
CDR3 DNA: TGTGCCAGCAGCAAAGGACGTAATGAAAAACTGTTTTTT

clone size: NA
J gene: TRBJ2-2
D gene: NA
V gene: TRBV7-9
CDR3 protein: CASSQGYTGELFF
CDR3 DNA: TGTGCCAGCAGCCAGGGATACACCGGGGAGCTGTTTTTT

clone size: NA
J gene: TRBJ2-7
D gene: NA
V gene: TRBV20-1
CDR3 protein: CSARLGYEQYF
CDR3 DNA: TGCAGTGCTAGACTCGGCTACGAGCAGTACTTC

clone size: NA
J gene: TRBJ1-5
D gene: NA
V gene: TRBV28
CDR3 protein: CASSLIGGQPQHF
CDR3 DNA: TGTGCCAGCAGTTTAATTGGCGGTCAACCCCAGCATTTT

clone size: once
J gene: TRBJ2-7
D gene: NA
V gene: TRBV11-3
CDR3 protein: CASSPGPLSYEQYF
CDR3 DNA: TGTGCCAGCAGCCCGGGGCCGTTATCCTACGAGCAGTACTTC

clone size: once
J gene: TRBJ2-7
D gene: TRBD1
V gene: TRBV11-2
CDR3 protein: CASSSDRGYEQYF
CDR3 DNA: TGTGCCAGCAGCTCAGACAGGGGGTACGAGCAGTACTTC

clone size: NA
J gene: TRBJ2-5
D gene: NA
V gene: TRBV7-9
CDR3 protein: CASSLEPETQYF
CDR3 DNA: TGTGCCAGCAGCTTAGAACCTGAGACCCAGTACTTC

clone size: NA
J gene: TRBJ2-1
D gene: NA
V gene: TRBV20-1
CDR3 protein: CSARLVGEQFF
CDR3 DNA: TGCAGTGCTAGACTAGTAGGCGAGCAGTTCTTC

clone size: NA
J gene: TRBJ2-1
D gene: NA
V gene: TRBV18
CDR3 protein: CASSPREQGHEQFF
CDR3 DNA: TGTGCCAGCTCACCCCGGGAGCAGGGCCATGAGCAGTTCTTC

clone size: NA
J gene: TRBJ2-7
D gene: TRBD1
V gene: TRBV29-1
CDR3 protein: CSGSDRVTEQYF
CDR3 DNA: TGCAGCGGCAGTGACAGGGTTACCGAGCAGTACTTC

clone size: NA
J gene: TRBJ2-5
D gene: NA
V gene: TRBV15
CDR3 protein: CATSRGAVQETQYF
CDR3 DNA: TGTGCCACCAGCAGAGGAGCGGTCCAAGAGACCCAGTACTTC

clone size: once
J gene: TRBJ1-1
D gene: NA
V gene: TRBV6-5
CDR3 protein: CASSTQAMNTEAFF
CDR3 DNA: TGTGCCAGCAGTACACAGGCGATGAACACTGAAGCTTTCTTT

clone size: NA
J gene: TRBJ2-6
D gene: TRBD1
V gene: TRBV18
CDR3 protein: CASSPGPDRGDSGANVLTF
CDR3 DNA: TGTGCCAGCTCACCAGGCCCGGACAGGGGCGACTCTGGGGCCAACGTCCTGACTTTC

clone size: NA
J gene: TRBJ2-7
D gene: NA
V gene: TRBV29-1
CDR3 protein: CSVGHRNSYEQYF
CDR3 DNA: TGCAGCGTGGGCCACAGGAACTCCTACGAGCAGTACTTC

clone size: NA
J gene: TRBJ2-7
D gene: TRBD1
V gene: TRBV5-4
CDR3 protein: CASSHPGQSSYEQYF
CDR3 DNA: TGTGCCAGCAGCCACCCGGGACAGAGCTCCTACGAGCAGTACTTC